Included here is one TCR beta chain sequence, with context. This record belongs to a study of T-cell reconstitution after alpha-beta-depleted transplantation in children. Molecular barcoding with unique molecular identifiers was used for the TCRbeta library. TCRdb itself ran the PCR reads through MiXCR, one entry per CDR3 protein. This table holds 420,000 or so distinct CDR3 sequences, 11% found once. Deletions cut 0 bases from V and 3 bases from J, with 7 bases between. This CDR3 is built from 14 residues. Looked up from germline, CDR1 is SGHRS and CDR2 is YFSETQ. The TCR sequence derives from a human donor who donated a stem cell graft to a child with acute myeloid leukemia. Specimen: PBMCs from the stem cell graft donor, collected from the stem cell graft. The chain carries TRBV5-1 and TRBJ1-5; D gene unclear. The CDR3 nucleotides read TGCGCCAGCAGCTTGGGACCCTCCAATCAGCCCCAGCATTTT. It translates to CASSLGPSNQPQHF.